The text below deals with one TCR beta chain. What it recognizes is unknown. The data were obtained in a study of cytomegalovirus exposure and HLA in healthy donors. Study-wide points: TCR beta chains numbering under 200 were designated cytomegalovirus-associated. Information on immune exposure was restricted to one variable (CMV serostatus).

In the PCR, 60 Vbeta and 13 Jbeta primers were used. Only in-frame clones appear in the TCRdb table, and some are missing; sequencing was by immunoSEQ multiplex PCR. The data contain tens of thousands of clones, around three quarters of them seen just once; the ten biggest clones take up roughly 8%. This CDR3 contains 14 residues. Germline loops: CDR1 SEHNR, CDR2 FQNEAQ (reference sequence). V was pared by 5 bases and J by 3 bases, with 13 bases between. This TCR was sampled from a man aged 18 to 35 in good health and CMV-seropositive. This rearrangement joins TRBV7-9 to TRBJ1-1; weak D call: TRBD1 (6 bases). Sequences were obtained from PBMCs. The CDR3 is CASSPQAGDTEAFF. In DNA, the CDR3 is TGTGCCAGCAGCCCCCAGGCAGGGGACACTGAAGCTTTCTTT.